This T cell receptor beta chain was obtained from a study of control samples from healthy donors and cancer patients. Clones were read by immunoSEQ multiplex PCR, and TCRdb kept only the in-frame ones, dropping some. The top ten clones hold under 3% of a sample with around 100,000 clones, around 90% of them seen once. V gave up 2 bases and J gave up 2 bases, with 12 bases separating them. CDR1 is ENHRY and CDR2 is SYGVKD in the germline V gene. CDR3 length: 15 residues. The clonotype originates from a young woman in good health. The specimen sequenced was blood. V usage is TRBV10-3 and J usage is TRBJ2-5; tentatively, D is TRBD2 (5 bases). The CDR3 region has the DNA TGTGCCATCAGTGAGGGGCAGTCGGGACAAGAGACCCAGTACTTC. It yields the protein CAISEGQSGQETQYF.